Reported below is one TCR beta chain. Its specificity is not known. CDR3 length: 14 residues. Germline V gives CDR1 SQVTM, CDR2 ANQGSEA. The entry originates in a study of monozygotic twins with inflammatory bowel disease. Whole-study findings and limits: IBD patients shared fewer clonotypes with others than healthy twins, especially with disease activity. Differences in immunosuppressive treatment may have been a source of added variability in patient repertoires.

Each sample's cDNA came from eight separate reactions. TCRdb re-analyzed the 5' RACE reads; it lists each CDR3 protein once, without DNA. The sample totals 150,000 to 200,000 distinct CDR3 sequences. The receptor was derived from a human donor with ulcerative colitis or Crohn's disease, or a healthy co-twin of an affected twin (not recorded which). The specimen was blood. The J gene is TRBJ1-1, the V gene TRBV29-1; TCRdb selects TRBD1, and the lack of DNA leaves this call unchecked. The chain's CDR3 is CSARTGNMNTEAFF.